The 4 T cell receptor beta chains presented below share a single source sample, sequenced in a study of monozygotic twins with cystic fibrosis. Libraries were prepared by immunoSEQ multiplex PCR; TCRdb keeps only in-frame clonotypes and omits some of them. The sample holds around 23,000 clones, under 95% seen once. Sample: blood. These receptors all come from a girl aged 2-10 years with cystic fibrosis.

The chain uses TRBV30 and TRBJ1-6; possible D gene TRBD1, 6 bases. Trimming removed 0 bases at V and 8 bases at J, with 8 bases between. Looked up from germline, CDR1 is GTSNPN and CDR2 is SVGIG (reference sequence). The CDR3 contains 13 residues. DNA for the CDR3: TGTGCCTGGAGTGTAGGGACACATTCACCCCTCCACTTT. Protein sequence: CAWSVGTHSPLHF.

The CDR3 reads CASSQDTSLGGSEQFF. The DNA of the CDR3 is TGCGCCAGCAGCCAAGATACAAGTTTGGGGGGTAGTGAGCAGTTCTTC. V and J are TRBV4-1 and TRBJ2-1, with D perhaps matching TRBD2 (6 bases). V lost 0 bases and J lost 9, with 18 bases in between. This CDR3 has 16 residues. CDR1 is MGHRA, CDR2 YSYEKL, per germline.

The chain combines TRBV6-5 with TRBJ1-1; no clear D. V was pared by 0 bases and J by 5 bases, with 13 bases between. The CDR3 is made up of 15 amino acids. CDR1 and CDR2 from the germline V gene are MNHEY and SVGAGI. This chain's CDR3 is CASSYSGMLGTEAFF. CDR3 DNA: TGTGCCAGCAGTTACTCCGGGATGCTAGGAACTGAAGCTTTCTTT.

A single count supports this clone. The rearrangement joins TRBV29-1 to TRBJ2-1; 7 bases agree with TRBD2. The CDR3 contains 13 residues. CDR1 and CDR2 from the germline V gene are SQVTM and ANQGSEA. Trimming took 4 bases from V and 4 from J; bases not matched to a gene: 4. The CDR3 is CSVAAGIYNEQFF. As DNA, the CDR3 is TGCAGCGTTGCAGCGGGGATTTACAATGAGCAGTTCTTC.